This is a list of T cell receptor beta chains from one sample in a study of blood T cell repertoires in COVID-19. The data were produced by immunoSEQ multiplex PCR, yet TCRdb's version contains in-frame clones alone and is incomplete. The profile shows about 140,000 clones, 70% to 80% of them singletons. Sample: peripheral blood. These receptors originate from a man in his 60s who had recovered from COVID-19. The CDR3 runs from the conserved cysteine through the conserved F or W. Each record gives: clone size, J gene, V gene, D gene, CDR3 protein, CDR3 DNA. A D gene is named only where the DNA matches it firmly. Expanded clones are given a class, and other clones once, few, many or no size at all.

.,TRBJ2-7,TRBV9,.,CASSLGLGVLMGEQYF,TGTGCCAGCAGCTTGGGATTGGGAGTCCTTATGGGAGAGCAGTACTTC
.,TRBJ1-5,TRBV28,TRBD1,CASSLSGQGYQPQHF,TGTGCCAGCAGTTTAAGTGGACAGGGGTATCAGCCCCAGCATTTT
few,TRBJ2-1,TRBV10-3,TRBD2,CAISRSGRAEDEQFF,TGTGCCATCAGTCGTAGCGGGAGGGCCGAAGATGAGCAGTTCTTC
.,TRBJ1-3,TRBV9,TRBD1,CASSVGYGTGGNTIYF,TGTGCCAGCAGCGTAGGATACGGGACAGGCGGAAACACCATATATTTT
.,TRBJ2-6,TRBV28,TRBD1,CASSWTGSGANVLTF,TGTGCCAGCAGTTGGACAGGCTCTGGGGCCAACGTCCTGACTTTC
.,TRBJ2-2,TRBV24-1,TRBD1,CATSDRAGGRTGELFF,TGTGCCACCAGTGATAGGGCAGGGGGCCGCACCGGGGAGCTGTTTTTT
.,TRBJ2-7,TRBV4-1,TRBD2,CASSQFSGRIVGEQYF,TGCGCCAGCAGCCAATTTAGCGGGAGGATTGTCGGCGAGCAGTACTTC
.,TRBJ2-3,TRBV3-1/TRBV3-2,.,CASSQVSGYTDTQYF,TGTGCCAGCAGCCAAGTCAGCGGATACACAGATACGCAGTATTTT
.,TRBJ1-1,TRBV19,.,CASSIVGVNTEAFF,TGTGCCAGTAGTATAGTAGGGGTGAACACTGAAGCTTTCTTT
.,TRBJ2-7,TRBV27,TRBD2,CASGITTGTSYYEQYF,TGTGCCAGCGGTATTACCACCGGGACTAGCTATTACGAGCAGTACTTC
.,TRBJ1-3,TRBV11-1,.,CASSRDSGNTIYF,TGTGCCAGCAGCCGGGACTCTGGAAACACCATATATTTT
few,TRBJ1-1,TRBV3-1/TRBV3-2,TRBD1,CASSPGQMNTEAFF,TGTGCCAGCAGCCCGGGACAGATGAACACTGAAGCTTTCTTT
.,TRBJ2-3,TRBV19,.,CASSPSSSTDTQYF,TGTGCCAGTAGCCCTAGCTCCAGCACAGATACGCAGTATTTT
.,TRBJ2-5,TRBV7-2,TRBD1,CASSLDRWQETQYF,TGTGCCAGCAGCCTGGACAGGTGGCAAGAGACCCAGTACTTC
.,TRBJ2-2,TRBV9,.,CASSLDIAKPGELFF,TGTGCCAGCAGTTTAGACATTGCCAAACCCGGGGAGCTGTTTTTT
.,TRBJ2-7,TRBV7-2,.,CASSFYTSYEQYF,TGTGCCAGCAGCTTTTACACCAGCTACGAGCAGTACTTC
once,TRBJ2-2,TRBV7-8,TRBD1,CASSLSQGVANTGELFF,TGTGCCAGCAGCTTATCACAGGGGGTTGCGAACACCGGGGAGCTGTTTTTT
.,TRBJ1-5,TRBV27,TRBD1,CASGQGGNQPQHF,TGTGCCAGTGGACAGGGAGGCAATCAGCCCCAGCATTTT
.,TRBJ1-2,TRBV14,TRBD1,CASSQGTGGYGYTF,TGTGCCAGCAGCCAAGGGACAGGGGGCTATGGCTACACCTTC
.,TRBJ2-2,TRBV19,.,CASSPQPNTGELFF,TGTGCCAGTAGCCCACAGCCGAACACCGGGGAGCTGTTTTTT
.,TRBJ2-1,TRBV6-5,.,CASREDQNYNEQFF,TGTGCCAGTAGGGAGGACCAAAACTACAATGAGCAGTTCTTC
.,TRBJ2-7,TRBV6-5,TRBD1,CASSYSWPQGAEQYF,TGTGCCAGCAGTTACTCGTGGCCCCAGGGGGCCGAGCAGTACTTC
.,TRBJ1-1,TRBV10-3,.,CAISVGPGGNTEAFF,TGTGCCATCAGTGTTGGGCCTGGAGGGAACACTGAAGCTTTCTTT
.,TRBJ2-1,TRBV3-1/TRBV3-2,TRBD2,CASSQERGGPYNEQFF,TGTGCCAGCAGCCAAGAACGGGGGGGACCCTACAATGAGCAGTTCTTC
once,TRBJ1-1,TRBV2,.,CASRLGNTEAFF,TGTGCCAGCAGGCTGGGCAACACTGAAGCTTTCTTT
.,TRBJ2-5,TRBV5-1,TRBD2,CASSLAPSGGQETQYF,TGCGCCAGCAGCTTGGCCCCTAGCGGGGGGCAAGAGACCCAGTACTTC
.,TRBJ2-3,TRBV3-1/TRBV3-2,TRBD2,CASSQVAGGVTDTQYF,TGTGCCAGCAGCCAAGTGGCGGGAGGGGTCACAGATACGCAGTATTTT
.,TRBJ2-1,TRBV19,TRBD2,CASSFSGSSYNEQFF,TGTGCCAGTAGTTTTAGCGGGAGCTCCTACAATGAGCAGTTCTTC
.,TRBJ1-2,TRBV3-1/TRBV3-2,.,CASSQDPVDGYTF,TGTGCCAGCAGCCAAGACCCGGTTGATGGCTACACCTTC
.,TRBJ2-1,TRBV28,.,CASTRGTYNEQFF,TGTGCCAGCACCCGGGGAACCTACAATGAGCAGTTCTTC
.,TRBJ2-3,TRBV7-3,.,CASSFGSVVGTDTQYF,TGTGCCAGCAGCTTTGGTAGCGTGGTGGGCACAGATACGCAGTATTTT
.,TRBJ2-7,TRBV7-3,.,CASSLTGREQYF,TGTGCCAGCAGCTTAACGGGGCGTGAGCAGTACTTC
.,TRBJ1-2,TRBV27,TRBD1,CASSLDRAHGYTF,TGTGCCAGCAGCTTAGACAGGGCTCATGGCTACACCTTC
.,TRBJ2-1,TRBV7-2,.,CASSSSGTWRVF,TGTGCCAGCAGCTCCTCCGGGACCTGGAGGGTCTTC
.,TRBJ2-2,TRBV9,TRBD2,CASSVGLAGNTGELFF,TGTGCCAGCAGCGTAGGACTAGCGGGCAACACCGGGGAGCTGTTTTTT